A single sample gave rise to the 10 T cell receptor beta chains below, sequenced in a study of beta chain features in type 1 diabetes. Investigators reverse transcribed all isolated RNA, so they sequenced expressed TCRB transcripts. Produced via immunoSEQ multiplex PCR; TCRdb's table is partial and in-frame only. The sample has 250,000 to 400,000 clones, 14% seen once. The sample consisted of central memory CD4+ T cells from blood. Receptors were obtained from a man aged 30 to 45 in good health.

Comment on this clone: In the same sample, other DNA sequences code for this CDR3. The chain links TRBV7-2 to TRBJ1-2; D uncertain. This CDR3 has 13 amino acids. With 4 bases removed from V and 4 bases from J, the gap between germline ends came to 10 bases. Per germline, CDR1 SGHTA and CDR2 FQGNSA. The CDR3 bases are TGTGCCAGCAGCTCCACTGTTTCCTATGGCTACACCTTC. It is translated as CASSSTVSYGYTF.

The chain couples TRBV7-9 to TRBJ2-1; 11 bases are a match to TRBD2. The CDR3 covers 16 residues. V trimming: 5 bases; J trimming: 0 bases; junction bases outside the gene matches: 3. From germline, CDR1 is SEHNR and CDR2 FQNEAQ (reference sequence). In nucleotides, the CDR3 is TGTGCCAGCAGCGGACTAGCGGGTCACTCCTACAATGAGCAGTTCTTC. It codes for CASSGLAGHSYNEQFF.

This chain's CDR3 is CASSPEFREANYGYTF. For the CDR3, the DNA is TGTGCCAGCAGCCCGGAGTTCAGGGAAGCTAACTATGGCTACACCTTC. The genes are TRBV5-4 and TRBJ1-2; tentatively, D is TRBD1 (5 bases). Trimming stripped 4 bases from V and 0 bases from J, with 16 bases between. Looked up from germline, CDR1 is SGHNT and CDR2 is YYREEE (reference sequence). The CDR3 sequence is 16 residues long.

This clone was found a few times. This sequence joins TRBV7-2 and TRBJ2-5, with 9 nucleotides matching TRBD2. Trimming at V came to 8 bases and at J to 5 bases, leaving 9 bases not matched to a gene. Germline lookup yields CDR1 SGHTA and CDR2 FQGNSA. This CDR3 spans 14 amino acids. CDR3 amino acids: CASGGGALWETQYF. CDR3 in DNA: TGTGCCAGCGGCGGGGGGGCCCTCTGGGAGACCCAGTACTTC.

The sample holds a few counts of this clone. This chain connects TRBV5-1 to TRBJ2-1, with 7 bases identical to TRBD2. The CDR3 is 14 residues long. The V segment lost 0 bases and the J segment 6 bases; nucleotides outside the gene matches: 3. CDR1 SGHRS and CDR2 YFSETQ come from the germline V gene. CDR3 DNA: TGCGCCAGCAGCTTGGAGGGGAGGGGCAATGAGCAGTTCTTC. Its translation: CASSLEGRGNEQFF. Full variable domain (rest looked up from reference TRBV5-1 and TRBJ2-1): KAGVTQTPRYLIKTRGQQVTLSCSPISGHRSVSWYQQTPGQGLQFLFEYFSETQRNKGNFPGRFSGRQFSNSRSEMNVSTLELGDSALYLCASSLEGRGNEQFFGPGTRLTVL.

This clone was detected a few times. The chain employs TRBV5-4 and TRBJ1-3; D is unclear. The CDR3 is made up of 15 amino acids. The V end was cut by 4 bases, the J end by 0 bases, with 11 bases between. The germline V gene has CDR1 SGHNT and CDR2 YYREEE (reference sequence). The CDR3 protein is CASSVDTYSGNTIYF. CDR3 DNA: TGTGCCAGCAGCGTTGACACGTACTCTGGAAACACCATATATTTT.

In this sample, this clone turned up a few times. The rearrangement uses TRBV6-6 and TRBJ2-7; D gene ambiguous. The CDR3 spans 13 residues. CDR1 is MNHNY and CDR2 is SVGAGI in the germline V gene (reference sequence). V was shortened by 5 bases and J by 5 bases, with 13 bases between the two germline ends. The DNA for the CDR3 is TGTGCCAGCAGTCCCCCAGGCAGCAACGAGCAGTACTTC. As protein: CASSPPGSNEQYF.

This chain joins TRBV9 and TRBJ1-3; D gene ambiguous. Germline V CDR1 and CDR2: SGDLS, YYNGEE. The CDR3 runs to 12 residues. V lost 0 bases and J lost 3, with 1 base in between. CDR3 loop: CASSVDGNTIYF. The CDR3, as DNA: TGTGCCAGCAGCGTAGATGGAAACACCATATATTTT. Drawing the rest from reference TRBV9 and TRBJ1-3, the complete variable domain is DSGVTQTPKHLITATGQRVTLRCSPRSGDLSVYWYQQSLDQGLQFLIQYYNGEERAKGNILERFSAQQFPDLHSELNLSSLELGDSALYFCASSVDGNTIYFGEGSWLTVV.

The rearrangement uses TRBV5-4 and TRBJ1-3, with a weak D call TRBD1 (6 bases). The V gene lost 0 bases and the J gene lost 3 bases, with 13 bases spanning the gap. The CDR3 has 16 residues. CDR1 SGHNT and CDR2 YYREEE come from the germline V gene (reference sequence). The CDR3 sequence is CASSLEGRRGGNTIYF. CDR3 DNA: TGTGCCAGCAGCTTGGAGGGACGCAGGGGTGGAAACACCATATATTTT.

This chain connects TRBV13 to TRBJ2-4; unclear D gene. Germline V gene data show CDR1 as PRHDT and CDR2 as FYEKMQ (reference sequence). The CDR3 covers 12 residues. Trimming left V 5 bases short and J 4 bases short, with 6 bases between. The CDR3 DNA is TGTGCCAGCAGCGTACTAAAAAACATTCAGTACTTC. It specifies CASSVLKNIQYF.